These 32 T cell receptor beta chains share one sample of origin, sequenced in a study of T-cell memory formation after mild COVID-19. One entry per CDR3 protein results from TCRdb running MiXCR on the 5' RACE reads. This table holds about 350,000 distinct CDR3 sequences, approximately 15% found once. The sample comprised PBMCs or a T cell subset sorted from them (not recorded which). These receptors were taken from a man younger than 35 who had mild COVID-19 (a few samples of this study predate the infection). Cell type and time point are not known.

V and J are TRBV20-1 and TRBJ1-2; D gene unclear. The CDR3 covers 15 residues. Germline V lookup: CDR1 DFQATT, CDR2 SNEGSKA (reference sequence). With 6 bases removed from V and 5 bases from J, the gap between germline ends came to 22 bases. For the CDR3, the DNA is TGCAGTGCGACCGAACCCCGGGAGGCCGATTATGGCTACACCTTC. Protein product: CSATEPREADYGYTF.

This clonotype was counted a few times. This sequence joins TRBV6-4 and TRBJ1-2; D possibly corresponds to TRBD1 (5 bases). This CDR3 has 16 residues. Per the germline V gene, CDR1 is MRHNA and CDR2 is SNTAGT. Trimming removed 0 bases from V and 5 bases from J, with 16 bases in between. Here the CDR3 reads CASSDSGTGSRYGYTF. The CDR3 DNA is TGTGCCAGCAGTGACTCTGGGACGGGTTCGCGATATGGCTACACCTTC.

As DNA, the CDR3 is TGCGCCAGCAGCACGCGGACAGGAGAGGGAGAGACCCAGTACTTC. It specifies CASSTRTGEGETQYF. The chain joins TRBV5-1 to TRBJ2-5, with 7 bases fitting TRBD1. Germline V CDR1 and CDR2: SGHRS, YFSETQ. With 4 bases clipped from V and 4 bases from J, the junction kept 10 bases outside the gene matches. The CDR3 consists of 15 residues.

The V gene is TRBV5-6, the J gene TRBJ1-2; D is possibly TRBD1 (5 bases). V shed 0 bases and J shed 2 bases, with 14 bases lying between them. There are 16 residues in the CDR3. Per germline, CDR1 SGHDT and CDR2 YYEEEE. Here the CDR3 reads CASSLGGGDQNYGYTF. CDR3 DNA sequence: TGTGCCAGCAGCTTGGGCGGGGGAGACCAGAACTATGGCTACACCTTC.

This clonotype appeared many times. V and J are TRBV6-5 and TRBJ2-2, with D unresolved. Trimming removed 7 bases at V and 6 bases at J, with 6 bases between. The V gene's germline CDR1 is MNHEY and CDR2 SVGAGI. The CDR3 is 11 residues long. The CDR3 loop is CASTQAGELFF. In DNA, the CDR3 is TGTGCCAGCACCCAGGCCGGGGAGCTGTTTTTT.

This clonotype was counted only a few times. This sequence joins TRBV7-2 and TRBJ2-5; 10 positions agree with TRBD2. CDR1 is SGHTA, CDR2 FQGNSA, per germline. This CDR3 is 17 amino acids long. Trimming removed 5 bases from V and 3 bases from J; junction bases left unmatched: 12. In nucleotides, the CDR3 is TGTGCCAGCAGCCCGCCTGGGTTAGCGGGGGGTAAAGAGACCCAGTACTTC. Its protein is CASSPPGLAGGKETQYF.

In its sample, this clonotype was seen many times. The V call is TRBV5-1, the J call TRBJ2-3; 8 bases map to TRBD2. The ends lost 7 bases at V and 1 base at J; junction bases unmatched: 8. Per germline, CDR1 SGHRS and CDR2 YFSETQ. This CDR3 spans 15 amino acids. The CDR3 sequence is CASQAGGVGTDTQYF. CDR3 nucleotides: TGCGCCAGCCAGGCGGGGGGCGTCGGCACAGATACGCAGTATTTT. The complete variable domain, with remaining parts taken from reference TRBV5-1 and TRBJ2-3, reads KAGVTQTPRYLIKTRGQQVTLSCSPISGHRSVSWYQQTPGQGLQFLFEYFSETQRNKGNFPGRFSGRQFSNSRSEMNVSTLELGDSALYLCASQAGGVGTDTQYFGPGTRLTVL.

In this sample, this clonotype turned up many times. This chain joins TRBV10-2 and TRBJ2-5, with D tentatively TRBD2 (5 bases). The V and J ends lost 7 bases and 7 bases respectively, with 16 bases between them. The CDR3 consists of 13 residues. CDR1 WSHSY and CDR2 SAAADI come from the germline V gene. The CDR3 loop is CASTGVDGGTQYF. The CDR3 nucleotides are TGCGCCAGCACCGGGGTGGACGGAGGGACCCAGTACTTC.

The chain couples TRBV5-1 to TRBJ1-2, with D uncertain. The ends were cut back, 0 bases at V and 6 bases at J, with 12 bases in the middle. Germline CDR1 and CDR2: SGHRS and YFSETQ. This CDR3 is built from 14 residues. CDR3 region: CASSLGTAAHGYTF. Written as DNA, the CDR3 is TGCGCCAGCAGCTTGGGGACGGCCGCCCATGGCTACACCTTC.

The chain combines TRBV12-3 or TRBV12-4 with TRBJ2-7, with a tentative D call TRBD2 (6 bases). Trimming shortened V by 5 bases and J by 3 bases, and 11 bases separated the two germline ends. The CDR3 has 13 amino acids. CDR3 amino acids: CASSPGLHYEQYV. The CDR3 DNA sequence: TGTGCCAGCAGTCCGGGACTTCACTACGAGCAGTACGTC.

This clonotype was seen a handful of times. J is TRBJ1-1 and V is TRBV29-1; D gene ambiguous. The CDR3 contains 13 residues. The V and J ends lost 0 bases and 5 bases respectively, with 10 bases between them. The germline V gene encodes CDR1 SQVTM and CDR2 ANQGSEA. The CDR3 loop is CSVEDPERTEAFF. As DNA, the CDR3 is TGCAGCGTTGAAGACCCCGAGAGGACTGAAGCTTTCTTT.

This clonotype showed up just a few times. For the CDR3, the DNA is TGCGCCAGCAGCTTCGGTCCCAGAGTCACTGAAGCTTTCTTT. It codes for CASSFGPRVTEAFF. The chain has TRBV5-1 and TRBJ1-1; D remains ambiguous. The length of the CDR3 is 14 residues. Trimming took 2 bases from V and 4 from J, leaving 12 bases between them. CDR1 is SGHRS, CDR2 YFSETQ, per germline.

This clonotype was seen only a few times. The chain carries TRBV5-1 and TRBJ2-1, with D uncertain. Trimming left V 0 bases short and J 2 bases short, with 12 bases between. This CDR3 region has 16 residues. The germline V gene has CDR1 SGHRS and CDR2 YFSETQ. The CDR3 spells CASSLAARSTYNEQFF. The DNA of the CDR3 is TGCGCCAGCAGCTTGGCGGCGCGATCTACCTACAATGAGCAGTTCTTC.

V and J are TRBV7-2 and TRBJ2-7; 8 bases are shared with TRBD2. With 4 bases clipped from V and 3 bases from J, the junction kept 2 bases outside the gene matches. The CDR3 has 13 amino acids. Per the germline V gene, CDR1 is SGHTA and CDR2 is FQGNSA. Here the CDR3 reads CASSSTSGYEQYV. The CDR3 nucleotides read TGTGCCAGCAGCTCTACTAGCGGCTACGAGCAGTACGTC.

Remarks on this clonotype: Sequence at one end of the junction differs from germline and may be a read error. This chain uses TRBV4-1 with TRBJ2-5; a weak D match, TRBD1 (6 bases). Germline CDR1 MGHRA, CDR2 YSYEKL. This CDR3 has 13 residues. The CDR3 loop reads CASSQDLSGTWVF. The CDR3 DNA follows: TGCGCCAGCAGCCAAGATCTTTCCGGGACATGGGTCTTC.

The chain carries TRBV24-1 and TRBJ2-5; D is undetermined. Germline loops: CDR1 KGHDR, CDR2 SFDVKD. CDR3 length: 14 amino acids. V was pared by 3 bases and J by 7 bases, with 14 bases between. CDR3 nucleotide sequence: TGTGCCACCAGTGATACCGTAGAAGGTGGGACCCAGTACTTC. As protein: CATSDTVEGGTQYF.

This clonotype occurred many times. V usage is TRBV5-1 and J usage is TRBJ2-3, with no clear D. The CDR3 is made up of 14 amino acids. Per germline, CDR1 SGHRS and CDR2 YFSETQ. V was shortened by 0 bases and J by 2 bases, with 7 bases between the two germline ends. The CDR3 DNA sequence: TGCGCCAGCAGCTTGGTTCAGGCCACAGATACGCAGTATTTT. Protein product: CASSLVQATDTQYF.

V usage is TRBV7-9 and J usage is TRBJ2-3; D is ambiguous. The germline CDR1 and CDR2 sequences are SEHNR and FQNEAQ (reference sequence). The CDR3 has 18 amino acids. V gave up 0 bases and J gave up 3 bases, with 19 bases separating them. CDR3 loop: CASSLAECGAYWTDTQYF. CDR3 DNA sequence: TGTGCCAGCAGCTTAGCGGAGTGTGGCGCTTACTGGACAGATACGCAGTATTTT.

This clonotype was recorded a few times. CDR3 region: CASSPTGARRQYF. The CDR3 bases are TGTGCCAGCAGCCCCACTGGTGCGCGAAGGCAGTATTTT. The chain carries TRBV3-1 and TRBJ2-3; D remains ambiguous. V lost 4 bases and J 11 bases, leaving 16 bases between the germline ends. In germline, CDR1 is LGHDT, CDR2 YNNKEL (reference sequence). The CDR3 covers 13 residues.

This clonotype came up many times. The V and J genes are TRBV3-1 and TRBJ2-7; D ambiguous. The V gene's germline CDR1 is LGHDT and CDR2 YNNKEL (reference sequence). This CDR3 is built from 14 residues. V gave up 2 bases and J gave up 2 bases, with 10 bases separating them. CDR3 in amino acids: CASSQWGRTYEQYF. CDR3 bases: TGTGCCAGCAGCCAATGGGGTAGGACCTACGAGCAGTACTTC.

This clonotype was seen a handful of times. This chain uses TRBV7-7 with TRBJ2-2; 11 bases are shared with TRBD1. This CDR3 contains 15 residues. Per the germline V gene, CDR1 is SSHAT and CDR2 is FNYEAQ (reference sequence). This chain's CDR3 is CASGAGTGGTGELFF. DNA for the CDR3: TGTGCTAGCGGGGCCGGGACAGGGGGCACCGGGGAGCTGTTTTTT.

This clonotype has a count of ten or more. The chain links TRBV7-6 to TRBJ2-1; TRBD2 is a possible D gene (7 bases). The V and J ends lost 4 bases and 0 bases respectively, with 13 bases between them. This CDR3 has 16 residues. Germline CDR1 and CDR2: SGHVS and FNYEAQ. The CDR3 bases are TGTGCCAGCAGCTCCCTTGGGGGGGCCTCCTACAATGAGCAGTTCTTC. It codes for CASSSLGGASYNEQFF. The full variable domain, completed using reference TRBV7-6 and TRBJ2-1, is GAGVSQSPRYKVTKRGQDVALRCDPISGHVSLYWYRQALGQGPEFLTYFNYEAQQDKSGLPNDRFSAERPEGSISTLTIQRTEQRDSAMYRCASSSLGGASYNEQFFGPGTRLTVL.

The chain has TRBV7-6 and TRBJ2-1, with TRBD2 matching 15 bases. CDR3 length: 17 residues. Germline assignment: CDR1 SGHVS and CDR2 FNYEAQ. Unmatched junction bases numbered 6, after V lost 2 bases and J lost 7 bases. CDR3 DNA sequence: TGTGCCAGCAGCTTAACGGGGACTAGCGGGGGGAGGAATGAGCAGTTCTTC. Translated: CASSLTGTSGGRNEQFF.

This clonotype came up many times. The V and J genes are TRBV12-3 or TRBV12-4 and TRBJ1-2; D is unclear. The CDR3 extends over 14 amino acids. Trimming stripped 6 bases from V and 8 bases from J, with 19 bases between. Here the CDR3 reads CASRDEDGAGGYTF. The CDR3 bases are TGTGCCAGCAGGGACGAGGACGGTGCTGGAGGCTACACCTTC.

This clonotype was counted only a few times. V gene TRBV20-1 combines with J gene TRBJ2-3; D remains unclear. V was cut by 3 bases and J by 4 bases, with 14 bases left in between. This CDR3 has 14 amino acids. The germline V gene has CDR1 DFQATT and CDR2 SNEGSKA (reference sequence). CDR3 bases: TGCAGTGCTAGTTTGGGGTTTGGGTCAGATACGCAGTATTTT. It translates to CSASLGFGSDTQYF.

The V gene is TRBV7-6, the J gene TRBJ2-1, with 8 positions matching TRBD1. The length of the CDR3 is 15 residues. The ends lost 3 bases at V and 1 base at J; junction bases unmatched: 2. CDR1 and CDR2 (germline): SGHVS, FNYEAQ. As DNA, the CDR3 is TGTGCCAGCAGCTTTAGACAGGGGTCCTACAATGAGCAGTTCTTC. This codes for CASSFRQGSYNEQFF.

This clonotype was detected only a few times. The rearrangement uses TRBV6-6 and TRBJ1-3; perhaps TRBD1 as D (5 bases). The germline V gene has CDR1 MNHNY and CDR2 SVGAGI (reference sequence). The length of the CDR3 is 15 residues. The V end was cut by 1 base, the J end by 2 bases, with 9 bases between. The CDR3 nucleotides are TGTGCCAGCAGTTACTTCCAGGGTGCTGGAAACACCATATATTTT. It translates to CASSYFQGAGNTIYF.

This chain uses TRBV29-1 with TRBJ2-2; 7 nucleotides agree with TRBD1. The CDR3 totals 16 residues. Trimming took 7 bases from V and 8 from J; bases not matched to a gene: 19. The germline CDR1 and CDR2 sequences are SQVTM and ANQGSEA. This chain's CDR3 is CSALLPGQSDEGELFF. The CDR3 DNA reads as TGCAGCGCCCTTCTACCGGGACAGTCAGACGAGGGGGAGCTGTTTTTT.

This chain connects TRBV10-3 to TRBJ1-1; no clear D gene. The CDR3 totals 12 residues. Germline CDR1 is ENHRY and CDR2 is SYGVKD. With 5 bases removed from V and 11 bases from J, the gap between germline ends came to 15 bases. The CDR3 DNA reads TGTGCCATCAGTCCGGAGGGCCCAAGGGCTTTCTTT. It yields the protein CAISPEGPRAFF.

This chain links TRBV19 with TRBJ2-1; 7 bases are a match to TRBD2. The CDR3 covers 17 residues. Germline loops: CDR1 LNHDA, CDR2 SQIVND (reference sequence). The J segment lost 5 bases and the V segment lost 5 bases, leaving 15 bases of the junction unmatched. The CDR3 protein is CASSSPEWWGGNNEQFF. The CDR3 bases are TGTGCCAGTAGTTCCCCGGAGTGGTGGGGGGGAAACAATGAGCAGTTCTTC. The complete variable domain, with remaining parts taken from reference TRBV19 and TRBJ2-1, reads DGGITQSPKYLFRKEGQNVTLSCEQNLNHDAMYWYRQDPGQGLRLIYYSQIVNDFQKGDIAEGYSVSREKKESFPLTVTSAQKNPTAFYLCASSSPEWWGGNNEQFFGPGTRLTVL.

CDR3 loop: CASSSQANEKLFF. The CDR3 DNA reads TGTGCCAGCAGCTCCCAGGCTAATGAAAAACTGTTTTTT. The genes are TRBV7-9 and TRBJ1-4; D not certain. Trimming stripped 4 bases from V and 3 bases from J, with 6 bases between. This CDR3 spans 13 amino acids. Germline values: CDR1 SEHNR, CDR2 FQNEAQ (reference sequence).

This chain joins TRBV7-2 and TRBJ1-5, with D maybe TRBD1 (5 bases). CDR1 SGHTA and CDR2 FQGNSA come from the germline V gene. There are 15 residues in the CDR3. Trimming took 1 base from V and 6 from J, leaving 13 bases between them. DNA of the CDR3: TGTGCCAGCAGCTTAGGTCGGGGGTTGGGTCAGCCCCAGCATTTT. Residues: CASSLGRGLGQPQHF.